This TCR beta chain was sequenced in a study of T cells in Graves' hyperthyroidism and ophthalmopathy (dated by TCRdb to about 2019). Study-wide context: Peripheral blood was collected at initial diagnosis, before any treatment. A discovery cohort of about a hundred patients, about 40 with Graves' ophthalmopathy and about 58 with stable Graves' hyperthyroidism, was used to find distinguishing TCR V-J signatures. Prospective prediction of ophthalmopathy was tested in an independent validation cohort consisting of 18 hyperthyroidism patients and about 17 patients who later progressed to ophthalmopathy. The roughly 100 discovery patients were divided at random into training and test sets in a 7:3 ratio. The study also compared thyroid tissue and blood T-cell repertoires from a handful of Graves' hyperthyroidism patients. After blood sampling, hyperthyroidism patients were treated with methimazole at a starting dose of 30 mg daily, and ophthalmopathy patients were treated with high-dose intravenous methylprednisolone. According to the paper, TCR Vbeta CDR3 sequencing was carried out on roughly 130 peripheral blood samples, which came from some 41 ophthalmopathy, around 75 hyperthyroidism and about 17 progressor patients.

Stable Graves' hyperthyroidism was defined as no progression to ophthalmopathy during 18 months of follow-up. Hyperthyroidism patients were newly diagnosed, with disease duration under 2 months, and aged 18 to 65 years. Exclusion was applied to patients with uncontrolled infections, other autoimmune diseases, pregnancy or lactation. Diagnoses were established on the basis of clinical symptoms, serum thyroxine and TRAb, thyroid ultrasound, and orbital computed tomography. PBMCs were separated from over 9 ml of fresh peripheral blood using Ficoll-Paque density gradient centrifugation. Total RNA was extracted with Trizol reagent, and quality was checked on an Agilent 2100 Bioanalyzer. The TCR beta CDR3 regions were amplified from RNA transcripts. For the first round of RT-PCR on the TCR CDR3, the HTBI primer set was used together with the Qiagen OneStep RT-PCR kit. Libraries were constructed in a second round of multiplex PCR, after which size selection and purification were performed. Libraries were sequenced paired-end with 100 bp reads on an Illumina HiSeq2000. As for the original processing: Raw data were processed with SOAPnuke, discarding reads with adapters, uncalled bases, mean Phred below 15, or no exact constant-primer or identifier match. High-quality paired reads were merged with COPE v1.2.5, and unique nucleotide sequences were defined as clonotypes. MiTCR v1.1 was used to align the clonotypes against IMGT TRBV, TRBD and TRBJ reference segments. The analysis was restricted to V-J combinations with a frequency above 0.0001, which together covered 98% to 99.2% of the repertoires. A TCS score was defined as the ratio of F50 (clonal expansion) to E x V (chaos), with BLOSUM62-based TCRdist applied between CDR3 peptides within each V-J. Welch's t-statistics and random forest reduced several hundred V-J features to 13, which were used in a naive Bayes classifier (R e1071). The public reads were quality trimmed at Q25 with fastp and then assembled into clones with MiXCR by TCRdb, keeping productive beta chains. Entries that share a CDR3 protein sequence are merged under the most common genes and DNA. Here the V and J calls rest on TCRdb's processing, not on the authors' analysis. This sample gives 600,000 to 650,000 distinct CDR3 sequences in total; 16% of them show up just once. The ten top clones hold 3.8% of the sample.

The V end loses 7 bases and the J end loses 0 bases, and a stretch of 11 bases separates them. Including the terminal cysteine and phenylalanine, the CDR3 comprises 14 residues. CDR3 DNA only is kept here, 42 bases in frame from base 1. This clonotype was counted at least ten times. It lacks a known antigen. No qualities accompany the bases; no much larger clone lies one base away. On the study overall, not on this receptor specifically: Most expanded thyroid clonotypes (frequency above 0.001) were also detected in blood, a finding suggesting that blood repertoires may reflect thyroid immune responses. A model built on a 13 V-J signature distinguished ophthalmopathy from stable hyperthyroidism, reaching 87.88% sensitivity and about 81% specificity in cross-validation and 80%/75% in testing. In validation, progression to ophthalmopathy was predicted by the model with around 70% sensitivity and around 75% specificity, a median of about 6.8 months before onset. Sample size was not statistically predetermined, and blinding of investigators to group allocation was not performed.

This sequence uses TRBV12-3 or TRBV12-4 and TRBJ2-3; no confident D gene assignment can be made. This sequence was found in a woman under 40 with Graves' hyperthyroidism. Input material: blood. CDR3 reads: CASTKRASTDTQYF. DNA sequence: TGTGCCAGCACTAAGCGCGCTAGCACAGATACGCAGTATTTT.